This T cell receptor (beta chain) was sequenced for a study of control samples from healthy donors and cancer patients. Repertoires were generated with immunoSEQ multiplex PCR, while TCRdb's copy carries only in-frame clones and drops some. The top ten hold 1.4% of the sample, which has 150,000 to 200,000 clones, 90% seen once. Looked up from germline, CDR1 is PRHDT and CDR2 is FYEKMQ (reference sequence). CDR3 length: 15 residues. The V gene end was trimmed by 8 bases and the J gene end by 2 bases; junction bases not matched to a gene: 10. This clone was observed a single time. The sample taken for sequencing was blood. V is TRBV13 and J is TRBJ1-2, with 8 bases aligning to TRBD1. The sequence came from a woman in her 50s in good health. The CDR3 nucleotides read TGTGCCAGCGACCGACAGGGGCCGGGGAACTATGGCTACACCTTC. Protein: CASDRQGPGNYGYTF.